A single sample gave rise to the 32 T cell receptor beta chains below, sequenced in a study of shared clonotypes between healthy human individuals. The data were produced by immunoSEQ multiplex PCR, yet TCRdb's version contains in-frame clones alone and is incomplete. The sample comprises roughly 1,100,000 clones, about three quarters of which are singletons, and 1.4% rests with the top ten. The sequencing input was memory CD4+ T cells sorted from blood. Subset specified: CD45RA-negative fraction. Every receptor here comes from a man younger than 35 in good health.

The chain carries TRBV29-1 and TRBJ2-3; D is unclear. Between the trimmed V and J ends, which lost 5 bases and 2 bases, there was a span of 23 bases. Looked up from germline, CDR1 is SQVTM and CDR2 is ANQGSEA. This CDR3 has 17 amino acids. The CDR3 DNA sequence: TGCAGCGTTACTCCTCCCGGGCCCCGTGGAAACACAGATACGCAGTATTTT. Protein sequence: CSVTPPGPRGNTDTQYF.

This clone is a singleton in its sample. The rearrangement joins TRBV19 to TRBJ1-3, with 7 nucleotides matching TRBD1. The CDR3 runs to 18 residues. V lost 5 bases and J lost 0; bases outside the gene matches: 13. Germline values: CDR1 LNHDA, CDR2 SQIVND (reference sequence). The CDR3 here is CASSSGQAPGLSGNTIYF. In DNA form, the CDR3 reads TGTGCCAGTAGTTCCGGACAGGCTCCGGGTCTCTCTGGAAACACCATATATTTT.

CDR3 protein: CASSKKRDTEAFF. CDR3 nucleotides: TGTGCCAGCAGCAAGAAAAGGGACACTGAAGCTTTCTTT. This chain joins TRBV21-1 and TRBJ1-1. TRBV21-1 is given as a pseudogene. CDR3 size: 13 residues.

The genes are TRBV2 and TRBJ2-7, with 7 positions matching TRBD2. The CDR3 loop spans 12 amino acids. CDR1 SNHLY and CDR2 FYNNEI come from the germline V gene. The J segment lost 3 bases and the V segment lost 7 bases, leaving 3 bases of the junction unmatched. CDR3 bases: TGTGCCAGCATGGGGACTATCTACGAGCAGTACTTC. This translates into CASMGTIYEQYF.

As concerns this clone: This sample also contains other DNA sequences that code for the same CDR3. V and J are TRBV5-1 and TRBJ2-1; 8 bases are shared with TRBD2. The CDR3 sequence is 14 residues long. CDR1 SGHRS and CDR2 YFSETQ come from the germline V gene. Trimming took 4 bases from V and 7 from J; bases not matched to a gene: 7. This chain's CDR3 is CASSLGLAGNEQFF. The CDR3 coding sequence is TGCGCCAGCAGCCTAGGACTAGCAGGGAATGAGCAGTTCTTC.

This clone appeared a single time. The rearrangement joins TRBV7-2 to TRBJ1-1; 9 positions match TRBD1. The CDR3 runs 15 residues. Unmatched junction bases numbered 8, after V lost 3 bases and J lost 6 bases. Germline V gene data show CDR1 as SGHTA and CDR2 as FQGNSA. Here the CDR3 reads CASSLDGTGSSEAFF. DNA of the CDR3: TGTGCCAGCAGCTTGGATGGGACAGGGTCGTCTGAAGCTTTCTTT.

This chain connects TRBV2 to TRBJ1-1; D possibly corresponds to TRBD1 (5 bases). The CDR3 sequence is 15 residues long. Deletions cut 10 bases from V and 0 bases from J, with 18 bases between. The germline V gene has CDR1 SNHLY and CDR2 FYNNEI. CDR3 sequence: CATMLGPVMNTEAFF. Here the CDR3 DNA reads TGTGCCACCATGCTGGGGCCAGTCATGAACACTGAAGCTTTCTTT.

At least ten counts were recorded for this clone. The chain couples TRBV6-5 to TRBJ1-2; D unclear. The CDR3 covers 13 residues. Germline values: CDR1 MNHEY, CDR2 SVGAGI. V lost 10 bases, J lost 7 bases, and 19 bases lay in between. The CDR3, as DNA: TGTGCCACCCTAACCACGGGGAAGGGTGGCTACACCTTC. As protein: CATLTTGKGGYTF.

The rearrangement joins TRBV28 to TRBJ1-1; 11 bases agree with TRBD1. The CDR3 loop spans 15 amino acids. The V gene end was trimmed by 6 bases and the J gene end by 7 bases; junction bases not matched to a gene: 10. Germline values: CDR1 MDHEN, CDR2 SYDVKM. For the CDR3, the DNA is TGTGCCAGCAGCTCCCCGGACAGGGGGCAGTTTGAAGCTTTCTTT. Translation gives CASSSPDRGQFEAFF.

This chain uses TRBV6-6 with TRBJ2-1; no reliable D call. The germline V and J ends were trimmed by 6 bases and 3 bases, with 15 bases remaining between them. Germline assignment: CDR1 MNHNY and CDR2 SVGAGI (reference sequence). The CDR3 totals 15 residues. As DNA, the CDR3 is TGTGCCAGCAGCCCCCAGAGCGCCTACTACAATGAGCAGTTCTTC. This sequence encodes CASSPQSAYYNEQFF.

This rearrangement joins TRBV6-6 to TRBJ1-2; 7 bases are shared with TRBD1. Trimming cost V 2 bases and J 7 bases; bases outside gene matches: 7. From germline, CDR1 is MNHNY and CDR2 SVGAGI (reference sequence). The length of the CDR3 is 14 residues. CDR3 sequence: CASSYHGQEGGYTF. The CDR3 nucleotides are TGTGCCAGCAGTTACCATGGACAGGAGGGTGGCTACACCTTC.

This clone was picked up one time. A clone one base away is much larger, so this may be a read error. The chain employs TRBV30 and TRBJ1-1; D is possibly TRBD1 (5 bases). The CDR3 totals 12 residues. Germline V gene data show CDR1 as GTSNPN and CDR2 as SVGIG (reference sequence). Deletions cut 4 bases from V and 0 bases from J, with 6 bases between. CDR3 in DNA: TGTGCCTGGAAGGGGATGAACACTGAAGCTTTCTTT. Translation gives CAWKGMNTEAFF.

The CDR3 sequence is CASGLVLGLSTDTQYF. CDR3 DNA sequence: TGTGCTAGTGGTTTGGTCCTGGGGCTAAGCACAGATACGCAGTATTTT. V and J are TRBV12-5 and TRBJ2-3; D is possibly TRBD1 (5 bases). Trimming pared 0 bases from V and 0 bases from J, leaving 10 bases between. Germline lookup yields CDR1 LGHNT and CDR2 FRNRAP. The CDR3 consists of 16 residues.

This chain connects TRBV9 to TRBJ2-6; D assignment may be TRBD1 or TRBD2 (5 bases each). Trimming removed 2 bases at V and 0 bases at J, with 12 bases between. Germline assignment: CDR1 SGDLS and CDR2 YYNGEE. The CDR3 totals 17 residues. The CDR3 spells CASSVGQGRSGANVLTF. The CDR3 DNA reads as TGTGCCAGCAGCGTTGGGCAGGGACGCTCTGGGGCCAACGTCCTGACTTTC.

The chain carries TRBV18 and TRBJ2-5; weak D call: TRBD1 (5 bases). CDR1 and CDR2 (germline): KGHSH, LQKENI. CDR3 length: 17 amino acids. The ends were cut back, 0 bases at V and 5 bases at J, with 19 bases in the middle. The CDR3 DNA follows: TGTGCCAGCTCACCACCCGCAGGGTACATACTCGCTGAGACCCAGTACTTC. This gives the protein CASSPPAGYILAETQYF.

The table lists this clone with a few counts. The chain joins TRBV18 to TRBJ1-2; D unclear. The germline V gene encodes CDR1 KGHSH and CDR2 LQKENI. V was shortened by 3 bases and J by 3 bases, with 8 bases between the two germline ends. The CDR3 runs 13 residues. The CDR3 DNA is TGTGCCAGCTCACCGGACGGCGACTATGGCTACACCTTC. Translation gives CASSPDGDYGYTF.

V usage is TRBV5-1 and J usage is TRBJ1-5; D is perhaps TRBD1 (5 bases). CDR1 is SGHRS and CDR2 is YFSETQ in the germline V gene. The CDR3 totals 15 residues. V gave up 6 bases and J gave up 0 bases, with 13 bases separating them. Written as DNA, the CDR3 is TGCGCCAGCACCCTGGACGGGGCTAGCAATCAGCCCCAGCATTTT. Protein: CASTLDGASNQPQHF.

Turning to this clone: The sample contains more than one DNA sequence encoding this CDR3. The chain couples TRBV2 to TRBJ1-1; unclear D gene. CDR1 is SNHLY and CDR2 is FYNNEI in the germline V gene. The CDR3 runs to 13 residues. Trimming shortened V by 4 bases and J by 0 bases, and 6 bases separated the two germline ends. In nucleotides, the CDR3 is TGTGCCAGCAGTGTAATCATGAACACTGAAGCTTTCTTT. It encodes CASSVIMNTEAFF.

This clone was recorded once. The V and J genes are TRBV5-1 and TRBJ2-1; 7 positions match TRBD2. The ends lost 4 bases at V and 0 bases at J; junction bases unmatched: 4. The germline V gene has CDR1 SGHRS and CDR2 YFSETQ. The CDR3 length is 15 residues. CDR3 residues: CASSGEGSSYNEQFF. Written as DNA, the CDR3 is TGCGCCAGCAGCGGGGAGGGTAGCTCCTACAATGAGCAGTTCTTC.

In this sample, this clone turned up once. The V and J genes are TRBV7-8 and TRBJ1-1; 8 nucleotides match TRBD1. V trimming: 4 bases; J trimming: 7 bases; junction bases outside the gene matches: 20. The CDR3 is made up of 18 amino acids. CDR1 is SGHVS, CDR2 FQNEAQ, per germline. CDR3 DNA: TGTGCCAGCAGCTCCGCCCGGGACAGGAATATCTTAACCCTTGAAGCTTTCTTT. The encoded protein is CASSSARDRNILTLEAFF.

Worth noting for this clone: A read error is likely, as this CDR3 ends without the conserved phenylalanine or tryptophan. It is unclear where the CDR3 begins or ends on the DNA, so no DNA is shown, and the CDR3 is as TCRdb lists it. The chain couples TRBV23-1 to TRBJ1-4; TRBD1, the table's D call, was not compared with the DNA. TRBV23-1 qualifies as an ORF whose function is uncertain. The CDR3 adds up to 9 amino acids, both ends counted. CDR3 in amino acids: CASSRPWWA.

The chain joins TRBV5-1 to TRBJ2-7, with 9 bases matching TRBD2. Germline V lookup: CDR1 SGHRS, CDR2 YFSETQ. The CDR3 extends over 16 amino acids. Trimming at V came to 4 bases and at J to 7 bases, leaving 15 bases not matched to a gene. For the CDR3, the DNA is TGCGCCAGCAGCAAGTATACTAGCGGGCCCACAGGGGAGCAGTACTTC. This translates into CASSKYTSGPTGEQYF.

The genes are TRBV6-1 and TRBJ1-1, with 9 bases matching TRBD1. The junction had 7 bases not matched to a gene; V was cut back by 4 bases and J by 4 bases. This CDR3 has 15 amino acids. Germline CDR1 is MNHNS and CDR2 is SASEGT. The CDR3 here is CASSVRTGAATEAFF. The CDR3, as DNA: TGTGCCAGCAGTGTTCGGACAGGGGCGGCCACTGAAGCTTTCTTT.

The chain uses TRBV6-5 and TRBJ2-7; D is possibly TRBD1 (6 bases). CDR3 size: 15 residues. Germline V gene data show CDR1 as MNHEY and CDR2 as SVGAGI. V shed 1 base and J shed 4 bases, with 14 bases lying between them. The DNA of the CDR3 is TGTGCCAGCAGTTACTTGAGGGGGAAGCTTTACGAGCAGTACTTC. Translating it yields CASSYLRGKLYEQYF.

In the case of this clone: The same CDR3 arises from other DNA sequences in this sample as well. The genes are TRBV18 and TRBJ2-7, with 9 bases that match TRBD1. The CDR3 is made up of 15 amino acids. The ends lost 3 bases at V and 5 bases at J; junction bases unmatched: 8. CDR1 and CDR2 from the germline V gene are KGHSH and LQKENI. The CDR3 loop is CASSPPGQGNHEQYF. In DNA form, the CDR3 reads TGTGCCAGCTCACCTCCGGGACAGGGCAACCACGAGCAGTACTTC.

The V call is TRBV6-1, the J call TRBJ2-6; the match to TRBD2 covers 13 bases. Germline loops: CDR1 MNHNS, CDR2 SASEGT. The CDR3 sequence is 20 residues long. The trim removed 0 bases at V and 4 bases at J, leaving 9 bases unmatched. In DNA form, the CDR3 reads TGTGCCAGCAGTGAAGCGCTTCAAGGGACTAGCGGGGTCGGGGCCAACGTCCTGACTTTC. Amino acids: CASSEALQGTSGVGANVLTF.

The chain joins TRBV7-2 to TRBJ1-5; 9 nucleotides line up with TRBD1. V lost 1 base and J lost 3; bases outside the gene matches: 4. The CDR3 is 16 amino acids. Germline CDR1 reads SGHTA; CDR2 reads FQGNSA. The CDR3 DNA follows: TGTGCCAGCAGCTTAGGGACAGGGGTCATCAATCAGCCCCAGCATTTT. Translation gives CASSLGTGVINQPQHF. The complete variable domain, with remaining parts taken from reference TRBV7-2 and TRBJ1-5, reads GAGVSQSPSNKVTEKGKDVELRCDPISGHTALYWYRQSLGQGLEFLIYFQGNSAPDKSGLPSDRFSAERTGGSVSTLTIQRTQQEDSAVYLCASSLGTGVINQPQHFGDGTRLSIL.

For the CDR3, the DNA is TGTGCCAGTAGTAAGGACAGGCCCTCTAGCGAGCAGTACTTC. Translated: CASSKDRPSSEQYF. The V gene is TRBV19, the J gene TRBJ2-7, with 7 nucleotides matching TRBD1. The J segment lost 6 bases and the V segment lost 4 bases, leaving 9 bases of the junction unmatched. The CDR3 totals 14 residues. CDR1 LNHDA and CDR2 SQIVND come from the germline V gene (reference sequence).

The chain employs TRBV6-1 and TRBJ2-7; 8 bases are shared with TRBD1. The CDR3 sequence is 15 residues long. Germline-derived CDR1 and CDR2 are MNHNS and SASEGT. The V and J ends lost 3 bases and 0 bases, in that order; junction bases with no gene match: 4. CDR3 amino acids: CASSETGTGSYEQYF. The CDR3 nucleotides read TGTGCCAGCAGTGAGACCGGGACAGGCTCCTACGAGCAGTACTTC.

The rearrangement links TRBV6-5 to TRBJ1-6; 7 bases match TRBD1. The CDR3 totals 14 residues. The germline gives CDR1 MNHEY, CDR2 SVGAGI. Unmatched junction bases numbered 8, after V lost 6 bases and J lost 9 bases. The CDR3 spells CASRRDSLGSPLHF. CDR3 coding DNA: TGTGCCAGCAGGAGGGACAGCTTAGGTTCACCCCTCCACTTT.

J is TRBJ2-5 and V is TRBV5-1, with a possible D match to TRBD1 (5 bases). Per germline, CDR1 SGHRS and CDR2 YFSETQ. The V and J ends lost 0 bases and 0 bases respectively, with 9 bases between them. CDR3 length: 15 residues. CDR3 in DNA: TGCGCCAGCAGCTTGGAGGGGTGGAACCAAGAGACCCAGTACTTC. Translated: CASSLEGWNQETQYF.

The rearrangement links TRBV6-1 to TRBJ1-2; TRBD1 agrees at 7 bases. CDR3 size: 13 residues. CDR1 MNHNS and CDR2 SASEGT come from the germline V gene. The V and J ends lost 10 bases and 7 bases, in that order; junction bases with no gene match: 12. CDR3 protein: CATAQDRAAGYTF. The CDR3 DNA sequence: TGTGCCACTGCACAAGACAGGGCGGCTGGCTACACCTTC.